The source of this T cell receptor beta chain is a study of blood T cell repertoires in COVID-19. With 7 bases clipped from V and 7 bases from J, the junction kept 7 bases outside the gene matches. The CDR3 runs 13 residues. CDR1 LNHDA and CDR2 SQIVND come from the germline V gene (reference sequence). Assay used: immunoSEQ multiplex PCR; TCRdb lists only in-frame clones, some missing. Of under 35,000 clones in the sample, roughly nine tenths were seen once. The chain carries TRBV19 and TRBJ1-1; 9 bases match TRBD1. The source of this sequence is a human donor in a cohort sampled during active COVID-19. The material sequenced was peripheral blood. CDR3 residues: CASMRTGVSEAFF. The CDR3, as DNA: TGTGCCAGTATGAGGACAGGGGTGAGTGAAGCTTTCTTT.